A selection of T cell receptor beta chains follows, all from one sample in a study of blood T cells in healthy people across ages. TCRdb re-derived calls from the 5' RACE reads in MiXCR, one entry per CDR3 protein. In the table there are 1.8 million or so distinct CDR3 sequences, around 42% of which are singletons. The source material was blood. These receptors were taken from a human donor in good health. CDR3s include the opening cysteine and the closing phenylalanine or tryptophan. Fields, in order: J gene, D gene, V gene, clone size, CDR3 protein, CDR3 DNA. D genes are given only for firm matches. Rows give clone size only sometimes, using once, few, many, or a class for an expanded clone.

J gene: TRBJ2-5; D gene: TRBD1; V gene: TRBV5-5; clone size: .; CDR3 protein: CASSWGQSTETQYF; CDR3 DNA: TGTGCCAGCAGCTGGGGACAGTCCACAGAGACCCAGTACTTC
J gene: TRBJ2-7; D gene: TRBD1; V gene: TRBV5-1; clone size: .; CDR3 protein: CASSQTGQALYEQYF; CDR3 DNA: TGCGCCAGCAGCCAGACGGGACAGGCACTCTACGAGCAGTACTTC
J gene: TRBJ2-5; D gene: TRBD2; V gene: TRBV29-1; clone size: few; CDR3 protein: CSVSRRGFQETQYF; CDR3 DNA: TGCAGCGTTAGTCGGCGGGGGTTCCAAGAGACCCAGTACTTC
J gene: TRBJ2-1; D gene: TRBD1; V gene: TRBV6-4; clone size: few; CDR3 protein: CASSEGQVQFF; CDR3 DNA: TGTGCCAGCAGTGAGGGACAGGTCCAGTTCTTC
J gene: TRBJ2-5; D gene: TRBD2; V gene: TRBV7-9; clone size: .; CDR3 protein: CASSLSIAGGLGHQETQYF; CDR3 DNA: TGTGCCAGCAGCTTATCCATAGCGGGGGGGCTTGGACACCAAGAGACCCAGTACTTC
J gene: TRBJ2-7; D gene: .; V gene: TRBV27; clone size: few; CDR3 protein: CASSLLFSGVGYEQYF; CDR3 DNA: TGTGCCAGCAGTTTGTTGTTCTCAGGGGTTGGGTACGAGCAGTACTTC
J gene: TRBJ1-2; D gene: .; V gene: TRBV10-3; clone size: .; CDR3 protein: CATWDKGDYGYTF; CDR3 DNA: TGTGCCACCTGGGACAAGGGGGACTATGGCTACACCTTC
J gene: TRBJ2-1; D gene: TRBD2; V gene: TRBV5-1; clone size: .; CDR3 protein: CASNSGGGSSYNEQFF; CDR3 DNA: TGCGCCAGCAATAGCGGGGGGGGGAGCTCCTACAATGAGCAGTTCTTC
J gene: TRBJ2-1; D gene: .; V gene: TRBV15; clone size: few; CDR3 protein: CATSTSVIANEQFF; CDR3 DNA: TGTGCCACCAGCACTAGCGTCATCGCTAATGAGCAGTTCTTC
J gene: TRBJ1-1; D gene: .; V gene: TRBV5-1; clone size: few; CDR3 protein: CASSYGTGLGGMNTEAFF; CDR3 DNA: TGCGCCAGCAGCTACGGGACCGGACTGGGAGGGATGAACACTGAAGCTTTCTTT
J gene: TRBJ2-6; D gene: .; V gene: TRBV5-5; clone size: .; CDR3 protein: CASSLARSGTDSGANVLTF; CDR3 DNA: TGTGCCAGCAGCTTGGCCAGATCAGGCACTGACTCTGGGGCCAACGTCCTGACTTTC
J gene: TRBJ2-4; D gene: .; V gene: TRBV12-3/TRBV12-4; clone size: few; CDR3 protein: CASSLRGTKNIQYF; CDR3 DNA: TGTGCCAGCAGTCTCAGGGGAACCAAAAACATTCAGTACTTC
J gene: TRBJ1-2; D gene: .; V gene: TRBV7-2; clone size: once; CDR3 protein: CASSLVTQGGYTF; CDR3 DNA: TGTGCCAGCAGCTTAGTGACCCAGGGTGGCTACACCTTC
J gene: TRBJ2-1; D gene: .; V gene: TRBV27; clone size: .; CDR3 protein: CASSGGIRNEQFF; CDR3 DNA: TGTGCCAGCAGCGGCGGGATCCGAAACGAGCAGTTCTTC
J gene: TRBJ1-2; D gene: TRBD1; V gene: TRBV6-5; clone size: .; CDR3 protein: CASSYSFRTGGGYTF; CDR3 DNA: TGTGCCAGCAGTTACTCGTTCCGGACAGGGGGGGGCTACACCTTC
J gene: TRBJ2-3; D gene: .; V gene: TRBV7-2; clone size: many; CDR3 protein: CASSLRSGLTRNTDTQYF; CDR3 DNA: TGTGCCAGCAGCTTACGGTCGGGGCTAACGCGAAACACAGATACGCAGTATTTT